Given below is one T cell receptor (beta chain) in context. The sample is drawn from a study of blood T cell repertoires in COVID-19. For the study at large: Sites across the United States, Italy and Spain contributed samples from acute and convalescent COVID-19.

The V and J ends lost 2 bases and 3 bases respectively, with 17 bases between them. The CDR3 totals 16 residues. CDR1 is MNHEY, CDR2 SVGAGI, per germline. Assignment of participants to cohorts was predicated upon participant-reported clinical history. Some clones are missing from TCRdb's copy, which holds only in-frame ones; the method was immunoSEQ multiplex PCR. The profile shows under 500,000 clones, roughly 85% of them singletons. The sequencing sample was made of PBMCs or T cells enriched from blood (not recorded which). This clonotype was obtained from a woman aged 18-29 years with acute COVID-19. The chain links TRBV6-5 to TRBJ2-7; D might be TRBD1 (5 bases). The DNA for the CDR3 is TGTGCCAGCAGTTACGGAAGGGGTCGGAGTCACTACGAGCAGTACTTC. Translating it yields CASSYGRGRSHYEQYF.